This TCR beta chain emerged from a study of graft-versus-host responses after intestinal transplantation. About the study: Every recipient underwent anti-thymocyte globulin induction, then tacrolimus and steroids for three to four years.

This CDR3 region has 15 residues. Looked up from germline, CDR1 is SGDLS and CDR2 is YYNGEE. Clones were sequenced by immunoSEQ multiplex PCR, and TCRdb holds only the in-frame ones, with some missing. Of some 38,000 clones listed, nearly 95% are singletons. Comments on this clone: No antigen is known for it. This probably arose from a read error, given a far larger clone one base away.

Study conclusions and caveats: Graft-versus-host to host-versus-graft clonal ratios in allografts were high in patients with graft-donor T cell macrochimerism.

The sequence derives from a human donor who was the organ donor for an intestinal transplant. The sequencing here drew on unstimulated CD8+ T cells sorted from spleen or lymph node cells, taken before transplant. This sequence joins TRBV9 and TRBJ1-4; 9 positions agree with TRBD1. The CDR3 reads CASSATGTGTEKLLF. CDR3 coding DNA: TGTGCCAGCAGCGCCACCGGGACAGGGACTGAAAAACTGTTATTT.